The 9 T cell receptor beta chains below come from one sample, sequenced in a study of blood T cell repertoires in COVID-19. Sequenced by immunoSEQ multiplex PCR; TCRdb stores in-frame clones only, minus some. This table has over 30,000 clones, 85% to 90% appearing once. The sequenced sample consisted of peripheral blood. All receptors derive from a man aged 65 to 85 with acute or convalescent COVID-19.

V is TRBV27 and J is TRBJ2-5; D call uncertain. Germline values: CDR1 MNHEY, CDR2 SMNVEV (reference sequence). V dropped 3 bases and J dropped 5 bases, with 7 bases sitting between them. The CDR3 consists of 12 residues. The CDR3: CASSFPGETQYF. Written as DNA, the CDR3 is TGTGCCAGCAGTTTTCCCGGGGAGACCCAGTACTTC.

The chain has TRBV11-3 and TRBJ2-7; TRBD2 matches at 7 bases. CDR3 length equals 14 residues. The V and J ends lost 2 bases and 1 base, in that order; junction bases with no gene match: 2. CDR1 is SGHNT and CDR2 is YENEEA in the germline V gene. The chain's CDR3 is CASSLSGKSYEQYF. The CDR3 nucleotides are TGTGCCAGCAGCTTAAGCGGGAAGTCCTACGAGCAGTACTTC.

The chain joins TRBV19 to TRBJ1-1; the D is unclear. The V end was cut by 4 bases, the J end by 5 bases, with 14 bases between. CDR1 and CDR2 from the germline V gene are LNHDA and SQIVND (reference sequence). This CDR3 comprises 14 residues. The CDR3, as DNA: TGTGCCAGTAGTAGACGGGGAGGTGGAACTGAAGCTTTCTTT. It specifies CASSRRGGGTEAFF.

The rearrangement links TRBV5-1 to TRBJ1-2; TRBD1 might be the D (6 bases). Per the germline V gene, CDR1 is SGHRS and CDR2 is YFSETQ. The CDR3 length is 14 residues. V shed 4 bases and J shed 4 bases, with 14 bases lying between them. CDR3 bases: TGCGCCAGCAGCATACAGGACAGTTTCTATGGCTACACCTTC. Translation gives CASSIQDSFYGYTF.

This clone was seen a single time. The chain recombines TRBV15 with TRBJ1-5; D is undetermined. The V and J ends lost 5 bases and 0 bases respectively, with 17 bases between them. Germline V gives CDR1 LNHNV, CDR2 YYDKDF (reference sequence). The CDR3 extends over 17 amino acids. CDR3 DNA: TGTGCCACCAGCCTACTGAGGTCCTCCTATAGCAATCAGCCCCAGCATTTT. Translation: CATSLLRSSYSNQPQHF.

The chain links TRBV9 to TRBJ2-3; 8 nucleotides agree with TRBD1. Unmatched junction bases numbered 7, after V lost 0 bases and J lost 4 bases. CDR3 size: 16 residues. Germline lookup yields CDR1 SGDLS and CDR2 YYNGEE. The CDR3 DNA reads as TGTGCCAGCAGCGTAGTGGGCAGGGGGCGCGCAGATACGCAGTATTTT. Its protein product is CASSVVGRGRADTQYF.

CDR3 loop: CASSSLAPSSYNEQFF. CDR3 nucleotides: TGTGCCAGCAGCTCACTAGCGCCGAGCTCCTACAATGAGCAGTTCTTC. The chain carries TRBV7-3 and TRBJ2-1; 7 nucleotides line up with TRBD2. This CDR3 is 16 amino acids long. CDR1 is SGHTA, CDR2 FQGTGA, per germline. V gave up 4 bases and J gave up 0 bases; unmatched junction bases: 6.

The chain couples TRBV27 to TRBJ1-2; D might be TRBD1 (5 bases). The CDR3 is 13 residues long. V was trimmed by 2 bases and J by 3 bases, leaving 7 bases between them. The germline V gene has CDR1 MNHEY and CDR2 SMNVEV (reference sequence). The CDR3 loop reads CASSLKGYYGYTF. The CDR3, as DNA: TGTGCCAGCAGTTTAAAGGGGTACTATGGCTACACCTTC.

This chain connects TRBV6-5 to TRBJ2-5; D call uncertain. CDR3 length: 14 amino acids. Germline values: CDR1 MNHEY, CDR2 SVGAGI. The germline V and J ends were trimmed by 2 bases and 1 base, with 8 bases remaining between them. The CDR3 region is CASSYGQSQETQYF. The DNA of the CDR3 is TGTGCCAGCAGTTACGGGCAGAGCCAAGAGACCCAGTACTTC.